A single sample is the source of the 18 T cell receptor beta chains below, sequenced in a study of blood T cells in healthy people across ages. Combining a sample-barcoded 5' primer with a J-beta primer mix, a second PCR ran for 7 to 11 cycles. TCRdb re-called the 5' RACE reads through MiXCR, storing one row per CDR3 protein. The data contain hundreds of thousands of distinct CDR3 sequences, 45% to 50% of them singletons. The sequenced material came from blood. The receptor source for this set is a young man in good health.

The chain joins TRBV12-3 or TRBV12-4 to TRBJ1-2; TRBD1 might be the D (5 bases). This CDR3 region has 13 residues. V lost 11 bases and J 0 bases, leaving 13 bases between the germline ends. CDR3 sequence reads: CAGNQGANYGYTF. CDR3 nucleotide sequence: TGTGCCGGCAATCAGGGAGCTAACTATGGCTACACCTTC.

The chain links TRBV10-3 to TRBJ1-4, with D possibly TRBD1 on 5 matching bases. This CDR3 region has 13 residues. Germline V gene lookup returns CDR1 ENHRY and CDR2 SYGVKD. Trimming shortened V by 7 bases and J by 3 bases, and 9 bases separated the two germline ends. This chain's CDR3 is CAITDRPNEKLFF. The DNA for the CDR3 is TGTGCCATCACCGACAGACCTAATGAAAAACTGTTTTTT.

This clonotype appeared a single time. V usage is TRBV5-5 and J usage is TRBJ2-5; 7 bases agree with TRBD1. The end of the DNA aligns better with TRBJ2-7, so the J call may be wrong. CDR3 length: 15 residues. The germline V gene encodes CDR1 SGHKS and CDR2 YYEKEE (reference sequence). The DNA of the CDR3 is TGTGCCAGCGATCAACAATTGACAGGGCTAAGCGAGCAGTACTTC. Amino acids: CASDQQLTGLSEQYF.

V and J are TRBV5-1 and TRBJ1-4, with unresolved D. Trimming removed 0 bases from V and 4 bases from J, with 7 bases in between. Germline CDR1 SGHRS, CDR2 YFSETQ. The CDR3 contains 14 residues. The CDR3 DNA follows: TGCGCCAGCAGCTTGGCCGGGGATAATGAAAAACTGTTTTTT. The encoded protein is CASSLAGDNEKLFF.

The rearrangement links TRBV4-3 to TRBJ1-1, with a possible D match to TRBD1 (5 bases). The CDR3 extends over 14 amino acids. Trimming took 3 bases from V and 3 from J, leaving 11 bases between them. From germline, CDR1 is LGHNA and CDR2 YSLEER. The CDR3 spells CASSQRETDTEAFF. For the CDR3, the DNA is TGCGCCAGCAGCCAGAGAGAGACAGACACTGAAGCTTTCTTT.

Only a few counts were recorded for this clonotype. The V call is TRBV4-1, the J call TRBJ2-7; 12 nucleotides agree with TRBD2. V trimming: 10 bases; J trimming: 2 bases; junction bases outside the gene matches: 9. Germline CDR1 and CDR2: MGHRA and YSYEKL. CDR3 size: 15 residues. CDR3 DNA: TGCGCCACCCCGACTAGCGGGGGCCTGGCCTACGAGCAGTACTTC. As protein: CATPTSGGLAYEQYF.

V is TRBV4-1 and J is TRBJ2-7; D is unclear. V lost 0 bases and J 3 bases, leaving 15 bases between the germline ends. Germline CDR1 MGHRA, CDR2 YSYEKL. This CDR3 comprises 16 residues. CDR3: CASSQDLGSGHYEQYF. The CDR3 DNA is TGCGCCAGCAGCCAAGATTTAGGGTCAGGTCACTACGAGCAGTACTTC.

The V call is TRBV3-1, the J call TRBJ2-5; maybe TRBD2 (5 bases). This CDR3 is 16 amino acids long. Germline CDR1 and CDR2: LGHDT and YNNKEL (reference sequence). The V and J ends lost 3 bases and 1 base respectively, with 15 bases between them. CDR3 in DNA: TGTGCCAGCAGCCAGATCGTAATGGACTCCCAAGAGACCCAGTACTTC. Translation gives CASSQIVMDSQETQYF.

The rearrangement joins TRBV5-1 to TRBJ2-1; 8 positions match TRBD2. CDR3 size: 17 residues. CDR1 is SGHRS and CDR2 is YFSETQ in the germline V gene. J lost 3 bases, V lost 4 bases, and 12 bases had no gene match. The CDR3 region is CASSKTRRGALYNEQFF. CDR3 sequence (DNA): TGCGCCAGCAGCAAAACCCGGCGGGGGGCCCTCTACAATGAGCAGTTCTTC.

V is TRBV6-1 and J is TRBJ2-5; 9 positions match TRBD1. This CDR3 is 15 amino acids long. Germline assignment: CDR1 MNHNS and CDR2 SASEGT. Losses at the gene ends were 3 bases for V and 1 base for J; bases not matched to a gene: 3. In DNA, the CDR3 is TGTGCCAGCAGTGAGAACAGGGGGCTCCAAGAGACCCAGTACTTC. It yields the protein CASSENRGLQETQYF.

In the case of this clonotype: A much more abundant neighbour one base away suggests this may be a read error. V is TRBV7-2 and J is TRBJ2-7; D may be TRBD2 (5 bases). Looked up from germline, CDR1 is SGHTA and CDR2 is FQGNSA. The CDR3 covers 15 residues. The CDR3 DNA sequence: TGTGCCAGCAGTCTAGGGCAGACTATATCCTACGGGCAGTACTTC. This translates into CASSLGQTISYGQYF.

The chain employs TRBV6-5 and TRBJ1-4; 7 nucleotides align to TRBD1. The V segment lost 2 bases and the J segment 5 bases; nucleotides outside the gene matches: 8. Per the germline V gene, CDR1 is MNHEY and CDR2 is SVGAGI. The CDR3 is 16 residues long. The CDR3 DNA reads TGTGCCAGCAGTTACGGGACAGCTTATCGGAATGAAAAACTGTTTTTT. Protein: CASSYGTAYRNEKLFF.

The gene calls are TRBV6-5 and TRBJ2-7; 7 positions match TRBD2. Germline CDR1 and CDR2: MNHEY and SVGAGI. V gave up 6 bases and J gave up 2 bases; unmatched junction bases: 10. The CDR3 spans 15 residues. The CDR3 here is CASSQNTGGTYEQYF. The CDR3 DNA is TGTGCCAGCAGCCAGAATACGGGGGGAACCTACGAGCAGTACTTC.

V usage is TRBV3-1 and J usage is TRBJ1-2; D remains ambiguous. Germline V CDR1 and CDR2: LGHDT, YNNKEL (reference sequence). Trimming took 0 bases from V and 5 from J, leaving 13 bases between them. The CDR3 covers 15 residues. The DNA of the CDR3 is TGTGCCAGCAGCCAAGAGGAGACACTGACTTATGGCTACACCTTC. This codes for CASSQEETLTYGYTF.

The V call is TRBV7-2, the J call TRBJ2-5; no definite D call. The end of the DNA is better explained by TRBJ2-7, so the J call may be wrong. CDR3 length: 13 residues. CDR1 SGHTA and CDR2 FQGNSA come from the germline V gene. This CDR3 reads CASSPPTGFEQYF. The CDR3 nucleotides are TGTGCCAGCAGCCCCCCGACCGGTTTCGAGCAGTACTTC.

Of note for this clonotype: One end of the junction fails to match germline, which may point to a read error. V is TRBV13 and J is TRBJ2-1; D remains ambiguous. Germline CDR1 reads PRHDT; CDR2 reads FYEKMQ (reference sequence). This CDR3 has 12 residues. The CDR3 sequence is CARSLEPNEQFF. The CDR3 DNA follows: TGTGCCAGAAGCTTAGAGCCCAATGAGCAGTTCTTC.

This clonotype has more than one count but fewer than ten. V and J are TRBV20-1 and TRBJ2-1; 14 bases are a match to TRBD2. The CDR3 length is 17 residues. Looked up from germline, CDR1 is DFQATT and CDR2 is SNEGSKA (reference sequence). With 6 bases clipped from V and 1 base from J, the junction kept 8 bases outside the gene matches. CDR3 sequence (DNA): TGCAGTGCCCGGGGACTAGCGGGGGCCTATTCCTACAATGAGCAGTTCTTC. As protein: CSARGLAGAYSYNEQFF.

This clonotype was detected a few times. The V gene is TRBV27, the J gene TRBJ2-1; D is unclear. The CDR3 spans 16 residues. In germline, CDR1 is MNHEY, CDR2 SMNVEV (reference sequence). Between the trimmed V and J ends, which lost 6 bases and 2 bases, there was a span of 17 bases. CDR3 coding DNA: TGTGCCAGCAGCGCAGATCCGGAAAACACCTACAATGAGCAGTTCTTC. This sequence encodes CASSADPENTYNEQFF.